This is a list of T cell receptor beta chains from one sample in a study of blood T cell repertoires in COVID-19. Sequenced by immunoSEQ multiplex PCR; TCRdb stores in-frame clones only, minus some. The table lists hundreds of thousands of clones, 88% of them singletons. Source material: peripheral blood. Receptors were obtained from a woman aged 40-49 years who had recovered from COVID-19. The conserved cysteine and the conserved F or W are not part of the CDR3 here.

j_call: TRBJ2-1
v_call: TRBV7-8
cdr3_aa: ASSARQDKPYNEQF

j_call: TRBJ2-3
v_call: TRBV29-1
cdr3_aa: SVDGGTGGPDTQY

j_call: TRBJ2-2
v_call: TRBV10-3
cdr3_aa: AISEFGLAGANTGELF

j_call: TRBJ2-7
v_call: TRBV6-5
cdr3_aa: ASSYGQGGGYEQY

j_call: TRBJ2-6
v_call: TRBV6-5
cdr3_aa: ASSLQAGANVLT

j_call: TRBJ1-6
v_call: TRBV27
cdr3_aa: ASSSGPEGGSPLH

j_call: TRBJ2-3
v_call: TRBV7-9
cdr3_aa: ASSLGGTGTDTQY

j_call: TRBJ2-7
v_call: TRBV5-5
cdr3_aa: ASTGQGAGYEQY

j_call: TRBJ1-1
v_call: TRBV30
cdr3_aa: AWSVQGNTEAF

j_call: TRBJ2-5
v_call: TRBV9
cdr3_aa: ASSAPSGRAQPGETQY

j_call: TRBJ2-2
v_call: TRBV7-9
cdr3_aa: ASSLGLAPTGELF

j_call: TRBJ1-6
v_call: TRBV4-3
cdr3_aa: ASGGGTPGDSPLH

j_call: TRBJ2-6
v_call: TRBV5-1
cdr3_aa: ASSPRASGANVLT

j_call: TRBJ1-5
v_call: TRBV5-1
cdr3_aa: ASSSDTNQPQH

j_call: TRBJ1-2
v_call: TRBV7-9
cdr3_aa: ASSLAGPGGGGYT

j_call: TRBJ2-3
v_call: TRBV5-1
cdr3_aa: ASSHGQGGRDTQY

j_call: TRBJ2-5
v_call: TRBV9
cdr3_aa: ASSTRPGGETQY

j_call: TRBJ1-2
v_call: TRBV11-2
cdr3_aa: ASSLAGGGVDGYT

j_call: TRBJ1-4
v_call: TRBV10-3
cdr3_aa: AIRDRSNEKLF

j_call: TRBJ2-5
v_call: TRBV30
cdr3_aa: AWSPKTPGGKETQY

j_call: TRBJ1-2
v_call: TRBV6-2/TRBV6-3
cdr3_aa: ASSYGGQADYGYT

j_call: TRBJ2-7
v_call: TRBV10-2
cdr3_aa: ASSESSGGAEQY

j_call: TRBJ2-5
v_call: TRBV29-1
cdr3_aa: SVAIAGAHETQY

j_call: TRBJ2-3
v_call: TRBV5-3
cdr3_aa: ARSPPQTSSPDTQY

j_call: TRBJ1-5
v_call: TRBV6-5
cdr3_aa: ASSRPTQNQPQH

j_call: TRBJ1-1
v_call: TRBV5-8
cdr3_aa: ASSALQGGGTEAF

j_call: TRBJ2-2
v_call: TRBV6-5
cdr3_aa: ASDRGNTGELF

j_call: TRBJ2-7
v_call: TRBV7-2
cdr3_aa: ASSTPTRGYEQY

j_call: TRBJ1-6
v_call: TRBV19
cdr3_aa: ASSTRDRVSPLH

j_call: TRBJ1-2
v_call: TRBV5-6
cdr3_aa: ASSVEGTVHNYGYT

j_call: TRBJ1-3
v_call: TRBV19
cdr3_aa: ASSIPGGLSGNTIY

j_call: TRBJ1-1
v_call: TRBV3-1/TRBV3-2
cdr3_aa: ASSFKGATLPNTEAF

j_call: TRBJ1-4
v_call: TRBV12-3/TRBV12-4
cdr3_aa: ASRNRGREKLF

j_call: TRBJ2-1
v_call: TRBV4-2
cdr3_aa: ASSQDSGQGGNEQF

j_call: TRBJ1-2
v_call: TRBV3-1/TRBV3-2
cdr3_aa: ASTPGGGYGYT

j_call: TRBJ2-1
v_call: TRBV2
cdr3_aa: ASTQAGGQGQRGEQF

j_call: TRBJ2-7
v_call: TRBV7-2
cdr3_aa: ASSFPGTNEQY

j_call: TRBJ2-3
v_call: TRBV24-1
cdr3_aa: ATSDFGQGIRTDTQY

j_call: TRBJ2-7
v_call: TRBV7-9
cdr3_aa: ASSPPAYEQY

j_call: TRBJ1-1
v_call: TRBV29-1
cdr3_aa: SVEGQGAPEAF

j_call: TRBJ1-2
v_call: TRBV29-1
cdr3_aa: SVQDSRIYGYT

j_call: TRBJ1-6
v_call: TRBV12-1
cdr3_aa: ASTSGGSYNSPLH

j_call: TRBJ2-5
v_call: TRBV28
cdr3_aa: ASSSIAGGRGETQY

j_call: TRBJ2-7
v_call: TRBV19
cdr3_aa: ASSISGQGGYEQY

j_call: TRBJ1-3
v_call: TRBV25-1
cdr3_aa: ASSPDRVVSGNTIY

j_call: TRBJ2-5
v_call: TRBV11-2
cdr3_aa: ASSLGGRGGAGETQY

j_call: TRBJ2-3
v_call: TRBV7-8
cdr3_aa: ASSFFGTDTQY

j_call: TRBJ2-3
v_call: TRBV10-3
cdr3_aa: AIRGETTSGRSADTQY

j_call: TRBJ2-1
v_call: TRBV9
cdr3_aa: ASSPQDRPYNEQF

j_call: TRBJ2-7
v_call: TRBV5-5
cdr3_aa: ASSFQTGHEQY

j_call: TRBJ2-4
v_call: TRBV9
cdr3_aa: ASPARGSVAKNIQY

j_call: TRBJ2-1
v_call: TRBV3-1/TRBV3-2
cdr3_aa: ASSQVARTTEQF

j_call: TRBJ2-1
v_call: TRBV18
cdr3_aa: ASSGWNEQF

j_call: TRBJ2-3
v_call: TRBV6-5
cdr3_aa: ASSPHSGRTDTQY